The 3 T cell receptor beta chains listed next were all sequenced from one sample in a study of CD8+CD57+ T cells in acquired aplastic anemia. CDR3 and TCR beta VDJ profiling relied on genomic DNA as the template. TCRdb re-derived calls from the reads in MiXCR, one entry per CDR3 protein. The data contain about 210,000 distinct CDR3 sequences, approximately 60% of them seen just once; the ten biggest clones take up 29%. Sequencing was done on a sample of sorted CD4+, CD8+, or CD8+CD57+ T cells (not recorded which) from PBMCs. These receptors were collected from a human donor in good health.

About this clonotype itself: One end of the junction is discordant with germline, which a read error may explain. The rearrangement links TRBV24-1 to TRBJ2-2; TRBD2 might be the D (6 bases). This CDR3 has 14 residues. Germline-derived CDR1 and CDR2 are KGHDR and SFDVKD. The CDR3 DNA is TGTGCCACCAGTGATTTCCGAGGGAACGGGGGGCTGTTTTTT. Translating gives CATSDFRGNGGLFF.

V is TRBV10-3 and J is TRBJ2-7, with D perhaps matching TRBD1 (5 bases). The germline gives CDR1 ENHRY, CDR2 SYGVKD. The V end was cut by 6 bases, the J end by 7 bases, with 10 bases between. The CDR3 spans 11 residues. The CDR3 DNA reads TGTGCCATCAGGGACAACCATGAGCAGTACTTC. This sequence encodes CAIRDNHEQYF.

This clonotype has at least ten counts. The chain links TRBV7-8 to TRBJ2-3; no definite D call. Germline CDR1 and CDR2: SGHVS and FQNEAQ. This CDR3 comprises 16 residues. V lost 5 bases and J 0 bases, leaving 15 bases between the germline ends. As DNA, the CDR3 is TGTGCCAGCAGCACCGTACAAGGCCCCAGCACAGATACGCAGTATTTT. It encodes CASSTVQGPSTDTQYF.